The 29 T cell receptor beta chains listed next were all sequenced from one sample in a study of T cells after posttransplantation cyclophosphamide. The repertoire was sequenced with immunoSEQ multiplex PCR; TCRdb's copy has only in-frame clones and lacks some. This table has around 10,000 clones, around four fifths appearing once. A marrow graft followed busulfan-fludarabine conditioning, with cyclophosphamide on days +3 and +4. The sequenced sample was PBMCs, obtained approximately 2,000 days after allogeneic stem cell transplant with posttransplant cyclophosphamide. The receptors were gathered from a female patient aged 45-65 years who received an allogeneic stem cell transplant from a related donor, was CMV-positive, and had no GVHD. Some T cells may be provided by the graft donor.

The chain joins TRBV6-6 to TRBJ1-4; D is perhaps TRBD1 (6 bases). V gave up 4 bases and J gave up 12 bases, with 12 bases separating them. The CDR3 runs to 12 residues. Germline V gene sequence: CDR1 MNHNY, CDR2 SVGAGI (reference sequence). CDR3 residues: CASSLTGLQLFF. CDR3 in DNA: TGTGCCAGCAGTTTAACAGGGCTACAACTGTTTTTT.

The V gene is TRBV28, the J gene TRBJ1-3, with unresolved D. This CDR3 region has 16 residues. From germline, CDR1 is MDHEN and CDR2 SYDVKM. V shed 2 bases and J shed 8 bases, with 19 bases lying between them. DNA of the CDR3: TGTGCCAGCAGTTTAATGCCAGGCAGAGGGTTCCACACCATATATTTT. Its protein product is CASSLMPGRGFHTIYF.

The CDR3 sequence is CASNSPGTGFDEQYF. The DNA for the CDR3 is TGTGCCAGCAACTCACCCGGGACAGGTTTCGACGAGCAGTACTTC. The chain uses TRBV28 and TRBJ2-7, with TRBD1 matching 8 bases. Per the germline V gene, CDR1 is MDHEN and CDR2 is SYDVKM. The CDR3 length is 15 residues. V dropped 7 bases and J dropped 5; count of bases not matched to a gene: 13.

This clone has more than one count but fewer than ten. CDR3 sequence (DNA): TGCAGCGTTGAGCTTCTAGCGACCTACGAGCAGTACTTC. The encoded protein is CSVELLATYEQYF. The V gene is TRBV29-1, the J gene TRBJ2-7, with D possibly matching TRBD2 (6 bases). Between the trimmed V and J ends, which lost 3 bases and 2 bases, there was a span of 11 bases. CDR1 is SQVTM and CDR2 is ANQGSEA in the germline V gene. This CDR3 spans 13 amino acids.

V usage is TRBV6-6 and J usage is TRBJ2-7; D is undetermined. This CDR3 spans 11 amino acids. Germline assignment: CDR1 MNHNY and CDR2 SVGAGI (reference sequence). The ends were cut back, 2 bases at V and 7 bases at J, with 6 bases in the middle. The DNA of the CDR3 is TGTGCCAGCAGTTACAGCTGGGAGCAGTACTTC. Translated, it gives CASSYSWEQYF.

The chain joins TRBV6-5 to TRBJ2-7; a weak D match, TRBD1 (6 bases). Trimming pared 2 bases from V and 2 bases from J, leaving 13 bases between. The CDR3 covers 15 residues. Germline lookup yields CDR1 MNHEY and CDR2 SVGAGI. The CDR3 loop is CASSYQPDRAYEQYF. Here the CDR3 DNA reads TGTGCCAGCAGTTACCAACCGGACAGAGCCTACGAGCAGTACTTC.

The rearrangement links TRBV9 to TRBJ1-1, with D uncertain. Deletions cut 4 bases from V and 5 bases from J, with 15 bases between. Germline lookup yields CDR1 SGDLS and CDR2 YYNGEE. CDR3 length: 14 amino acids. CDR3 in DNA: TGTGCCAGCAGCCCGGAGGTTGGATTTACTGAAGCTTTCTTT. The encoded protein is CASSPEVGFTEAFF. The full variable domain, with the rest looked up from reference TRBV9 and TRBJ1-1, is DSGVTQTPKHLITATGQRVTLRCSPRSGDLSVYWYQQSLDQGLQFLIQYYNGEERAKGNILERFSAQQFPDLHSELNLSSLELGDSALYFCASSPEVGFTEAFFGQGTRLTVV.

In DNA, the CDR3 is TGTGCCAGCAGCTTTTTTAGGGACTTATCGGCCACGCAGTATTTT. It yields the protein CASSFFRDLSATQYF. This chain links TRBV11-2 with TRBJ2-3, with D possibly matching TRBD2 (6 bases). This CDR3 comprises 15 residues. The germline V gene encodes CDR1 SGHAT and CDR2 FQNNGV. V shed 3 bases and J shed 9 bases, with 19 bases lying between them.

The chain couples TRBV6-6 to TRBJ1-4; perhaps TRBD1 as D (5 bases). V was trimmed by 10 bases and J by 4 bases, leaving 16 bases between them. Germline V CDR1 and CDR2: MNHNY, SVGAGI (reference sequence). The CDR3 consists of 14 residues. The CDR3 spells CATRRDSYNEKLFF. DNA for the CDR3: TGTGCCACCCGCAGAGACAGTTATAATGAAAAACTGTTTTTT.

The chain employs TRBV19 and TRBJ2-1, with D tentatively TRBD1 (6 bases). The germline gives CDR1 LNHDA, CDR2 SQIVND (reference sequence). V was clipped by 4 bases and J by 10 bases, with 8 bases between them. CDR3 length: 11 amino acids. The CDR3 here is CASSNREEQFF. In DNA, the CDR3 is TGTGCCAGTAGTAACAGGGAAGAGCAGTTCTTC.

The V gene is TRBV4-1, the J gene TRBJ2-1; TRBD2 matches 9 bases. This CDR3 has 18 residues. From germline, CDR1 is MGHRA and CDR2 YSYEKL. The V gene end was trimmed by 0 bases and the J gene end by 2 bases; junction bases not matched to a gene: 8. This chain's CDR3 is CASSQESIGTSPYNEQFF. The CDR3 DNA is TGCGCCAGCAGCCAAGAGAGTATAGGGACTAGCCCCTACAATGAGCAGTTCTTC.

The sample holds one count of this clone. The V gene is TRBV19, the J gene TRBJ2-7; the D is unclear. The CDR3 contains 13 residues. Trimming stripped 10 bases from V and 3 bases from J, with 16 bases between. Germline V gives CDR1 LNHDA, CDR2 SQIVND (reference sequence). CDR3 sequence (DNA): TGTGCCACCTCGTGGGCAGCTGACTACGAGCAGTACTTC. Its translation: CATSWAADYEQYF.

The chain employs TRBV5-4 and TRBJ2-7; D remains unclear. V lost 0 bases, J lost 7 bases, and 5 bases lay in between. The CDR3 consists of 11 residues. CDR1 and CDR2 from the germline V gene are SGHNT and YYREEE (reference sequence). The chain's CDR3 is CASSLAEEQYF. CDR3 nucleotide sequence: TGTGCCAGCAGCTTGGCCGAGGAGCAGTACTTC.

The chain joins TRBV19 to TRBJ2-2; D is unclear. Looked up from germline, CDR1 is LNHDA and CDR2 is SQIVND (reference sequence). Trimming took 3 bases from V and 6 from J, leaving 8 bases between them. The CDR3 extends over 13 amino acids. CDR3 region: CASSIPPSGELFF. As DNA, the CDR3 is TGTGCCAGTAGTATCCCCCCCTCCGGGGAGCTGTTTTTT.

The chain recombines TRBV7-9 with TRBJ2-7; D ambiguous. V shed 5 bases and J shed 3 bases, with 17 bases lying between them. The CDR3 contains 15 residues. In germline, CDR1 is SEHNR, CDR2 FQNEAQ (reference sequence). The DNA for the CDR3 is TGTGCCAGCAGCCTAGACCCCGGCAGGAACTACGAGCAGTACTTC. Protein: CASSLDPGRNYEQYF. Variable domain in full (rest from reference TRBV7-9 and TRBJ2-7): DTGVSQNPRHKITKRGQNVTFRCDPISEHNRLYWYRQTLGQGPEFLTYFQNEAQLEKSRLLSDRFSAERPKGSFSTLEIQRTEQGDSAMYLCASSLDPGRNYEQYFGPGTRLTVT.

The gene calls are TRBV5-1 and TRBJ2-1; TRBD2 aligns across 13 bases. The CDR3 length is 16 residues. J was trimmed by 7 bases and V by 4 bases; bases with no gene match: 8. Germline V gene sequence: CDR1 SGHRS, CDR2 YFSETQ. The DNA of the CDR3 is TGCGCCAGCAGCCCGCTAGGACTAGCGGGAGAGAATGAGCAGTTCTTC. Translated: CASSPLGLAGENEQFF.

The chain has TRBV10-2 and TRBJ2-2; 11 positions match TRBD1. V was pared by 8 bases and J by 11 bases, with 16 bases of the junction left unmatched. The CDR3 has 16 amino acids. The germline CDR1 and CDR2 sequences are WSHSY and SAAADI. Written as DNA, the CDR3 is TGCGCCAGCCTTTCCGCGGACAGGGGGCGTCGAGGAGAGCTGTTTTTT. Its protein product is CASLSADRGRRGELFF.

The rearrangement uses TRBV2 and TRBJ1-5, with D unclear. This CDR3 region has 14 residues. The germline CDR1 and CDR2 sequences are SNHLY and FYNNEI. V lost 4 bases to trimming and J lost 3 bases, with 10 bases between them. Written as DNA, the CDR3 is TGTGCCAGCAGTGTACAGTCCTTCAATCAGCCCCAGCATTTT. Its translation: CASSVQSFNQPQHF.

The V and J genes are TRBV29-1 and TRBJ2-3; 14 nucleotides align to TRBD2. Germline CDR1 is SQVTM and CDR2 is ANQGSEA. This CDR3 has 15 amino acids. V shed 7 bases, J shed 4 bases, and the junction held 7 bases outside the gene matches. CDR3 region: CSAGRGLAGADTQYF. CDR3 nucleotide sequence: TGCAGCGCCGGCAGGGGACTAGCGGGGGCAGATACGCAGTATTTT.

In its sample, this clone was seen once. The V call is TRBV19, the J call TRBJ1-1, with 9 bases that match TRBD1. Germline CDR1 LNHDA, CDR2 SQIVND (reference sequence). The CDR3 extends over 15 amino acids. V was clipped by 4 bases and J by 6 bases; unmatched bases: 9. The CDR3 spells CASSKRTGELAEAFF. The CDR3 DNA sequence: TGTGCCAGTAGTAAAAGGACAGGGGAGTTGGCTGAAGCTTTCTTT.

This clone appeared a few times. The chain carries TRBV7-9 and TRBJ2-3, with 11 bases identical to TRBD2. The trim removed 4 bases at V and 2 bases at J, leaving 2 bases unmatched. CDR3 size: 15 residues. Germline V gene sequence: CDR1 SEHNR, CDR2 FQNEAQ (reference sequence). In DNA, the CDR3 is TGTGCCAGCAGCTCTAGCGGGAGGAACACAGATACGCAGTATTTT. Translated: CASSSSGRNTDTQYF. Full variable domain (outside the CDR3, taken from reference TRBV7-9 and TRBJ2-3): DTGVSQNPRHKITKRGQNVTFRCDPISEHNRLYWYRQTLGQGPEFLTYFQNEAQLEKSRLLSDRFSAERPKGSFSTLEIQRTEQGDSAMYLCASSSSGRNTDTQYFGPGTRLTVL.

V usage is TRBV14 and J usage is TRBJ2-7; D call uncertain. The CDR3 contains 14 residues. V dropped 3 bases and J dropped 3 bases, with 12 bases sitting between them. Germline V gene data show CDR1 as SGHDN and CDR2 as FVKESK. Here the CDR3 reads CASSQGLKFYEQYF. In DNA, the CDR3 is TGTGCCAGCAGCCAGGGCTTAAAATTCTACGAGCAGTACTTC.

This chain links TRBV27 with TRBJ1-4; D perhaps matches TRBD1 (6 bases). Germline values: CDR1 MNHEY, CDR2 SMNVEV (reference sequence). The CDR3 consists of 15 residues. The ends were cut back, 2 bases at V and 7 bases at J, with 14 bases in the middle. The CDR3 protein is CASSLKLQGREKLFF. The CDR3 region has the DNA TGTGCCAGCAGTTTAAAGCTACAGGGCCGTGAAAAACTGTTTTTT.

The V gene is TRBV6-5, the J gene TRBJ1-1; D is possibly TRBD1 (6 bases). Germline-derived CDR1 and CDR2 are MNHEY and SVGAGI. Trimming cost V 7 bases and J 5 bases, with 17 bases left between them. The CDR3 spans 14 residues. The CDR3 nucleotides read TGTGCCAGCAAAATACAGGGTCAGGGGACTGAAGCTTTCTTT. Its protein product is CASKIQGQGTEAFF.

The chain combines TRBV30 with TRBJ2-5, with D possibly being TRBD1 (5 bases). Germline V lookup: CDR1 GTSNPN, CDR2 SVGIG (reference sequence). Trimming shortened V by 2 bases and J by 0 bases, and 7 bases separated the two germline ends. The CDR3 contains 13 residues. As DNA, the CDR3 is TGTGCCTGGAGTCCAGGGAACCAAGAGACCCAGTACTTC. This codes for CAWSPGNQETQYF. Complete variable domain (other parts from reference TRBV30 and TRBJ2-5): SQTIHQWPATLVQPVGSPLSLECTVEGTSNPNLYWYRQAAGRGLQLLFYSVGIGQISSEVPQNLSASRPQDRQFILSSKKLLLSDSGFYLCAWSPGNQETQYFGPGTRLLVL.

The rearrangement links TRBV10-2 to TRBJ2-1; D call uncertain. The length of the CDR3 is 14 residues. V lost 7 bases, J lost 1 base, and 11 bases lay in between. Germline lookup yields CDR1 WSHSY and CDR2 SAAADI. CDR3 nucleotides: TGCGCCAGCACACGACCGACTTCCTACAATGAGCAGTTCTTC. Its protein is CASTRPTSYNEQFF.

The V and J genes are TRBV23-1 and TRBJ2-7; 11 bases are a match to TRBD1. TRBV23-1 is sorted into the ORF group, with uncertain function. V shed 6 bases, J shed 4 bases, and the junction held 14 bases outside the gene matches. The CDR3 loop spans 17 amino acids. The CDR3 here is CASSHWPPGTGGYEQYF. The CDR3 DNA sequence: TGCGCCAGCAGCCATTGGCCCCCAGGGACAGGGGGTTACGAGCAGTACTTC.

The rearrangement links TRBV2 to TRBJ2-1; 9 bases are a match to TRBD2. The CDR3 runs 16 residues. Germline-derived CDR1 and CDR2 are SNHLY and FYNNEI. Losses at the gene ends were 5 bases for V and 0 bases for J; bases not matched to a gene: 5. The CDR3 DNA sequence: TGTGCCAGCAGTTACCTTAGCGGGAGCTCCTACAATGAGCAGTTCTTC. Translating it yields CASSYLSGSSYNEQFF.

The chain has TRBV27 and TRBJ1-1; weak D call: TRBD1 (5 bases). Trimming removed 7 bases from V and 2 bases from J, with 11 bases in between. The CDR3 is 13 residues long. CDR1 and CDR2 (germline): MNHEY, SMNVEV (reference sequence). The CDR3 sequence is CASKDRPNTEAFF. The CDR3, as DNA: TGTGCCAGCAAAGACAGACCCAACACTGAAGCTTTCTTT.